This T cell receptor beta chain was identified during a study of CD4+ T cells in melanoma. Findings and caveats of the study: Neoantigen-specific CD4+ T cells in melanoma reportedly had diverse differentiation states. CD8+ T cell, macrophage and B cell function reportedly correlated with neoantigen-specific CD4+ T cells.

Data came from immunoSEQ multiplex PCR; TCRdb stores just in-frame clones and leaves some out. The sample shows roughly 52,000 clones, approximately 74% of them seen only once. With regard to this clone: Its specificity is not known.

With 4 bases clipped from V and 3 bases from J, the junction kept 9 bases outside the gene matches. This CDR3 comprises 15 residues. Per germline, CDR1 SGHDT and CDR2 YYEEEE. Source material: tumor tissue. V usage is TRBV5-6 and J usage is TRBJ1-2, with 7 bases fitting TRBD1. The sequence was collected from a human donor with melanoma. Written as DNA, the CDR3 is TGTGCCAGCAGCCAGATGACAGGGTGGGACTATGGCTACACCTTC. As protein: CASSQMTGWDYGYTF.